A selection of T cell receptor beta chains follows, all from one sample in a study of patients and donors after allogeneic stem cell transplantation. TCRdb used MiXCR to reprocess the RT-PCR reads, holding one entry per CDR3 protein. The sample lists about a million distinct CDR3 sequences, approximately 18% occurring once. The sample was blood, either unsorted or a sorted T cell fraction (not recorded which). The receptors originated from a human donor who was either an allogeneic HSCT recipient or a stem cell or donor lymphocyte infusion donor (not recorded which). It is not recorded whose cells these are; they may come from a transplant donor. The CDR3 runs from the conserved cysteine through the conserved F or W. D genes are given only for firm matches. A clone size is listed for some rows: how often the clone was seen (once, few, many), or a class if it is expanded.

d_call	clone_size	v_call	j_call	cdr3_aa	cdr3_nt
NA	NA	TRBV9	TRBJ2-3	CASSEQGDKRNTQYF	TGTGCCAGCAGCGAGCAGGGAGATAAGCGGAATACGCAGTATTTT
TRBD2	once	TRBV10-3	TRBJ2-7	CAIRVSGRSPEQYF	TGTGCCATCAGGGTGAGCGGGAGATCCCCCGAGCAGTACTTC
NA	NA	TRBV4-2	TRBJ2-1	CASSHLSGNNEQFF	TGTGCCAGCAGCCACCTTAGCGGTAACAATGAGCAGTTCTTC
NA	once	TRBV6-1	TRBJ2-1	CASKKTGASYNEQFF	TGTGCCAGCAAAAAAACGGGAGCCTCCTACAATGAGCAGTTCTTC
NA	NA	TRBV10-3	TRBJ1-4	CAISESSADLNEKLFF	TGTGCCATCAGTGAGTCCAGCGCGGACCTAAATGAAAAACTGTTTTTT
NA	many	TRBV20-1	TRBJ1-6	CSATSEGRSNSPLHF	TGCAGTGCTACTTCCGAGGGACGGTCAAATTCACCCCTCCACTTT
NA	NA	TRBV27	TRBJ1-1	CASSSLTSNTEAFF	TGTGCCAGCAGTAGCCTAACATCGAACACTGAAGCTTTCTTT
NA	NA	TRBV2	TRBJ1-4	CASSEQIAALFF	TGTGCCAGCAGTGAACAGATCGCCGCCCTGTTTTTT
NA	many	TRBV29-1	TRBJ1-1	CSVEGSGMGTEAFF	TGCAGCGTTGAAGGGAGCGGAATGGGCACTGAAGCTTTCTTT
NA	NA	TRBV5-4	TRBJ1-2	CASRKWGGDGYTF	TGTGCCAGCAGAAAATGGGGGGGGGATGGCTACACCTTC
TRBD2	NA	TRBV3-1	TRBJ2-3	CASSLLGLAAPTDTQYF	TGTGCCAGCAGCCTCTTGGGGCTAGCGGCACCCACAGATACGCAGTATTTT
NA	few	TRBV20-1	TRBJ1-1	CSARDPDRAFF	TGCAGTGCTAGAGACCCCGATCGAGCTTTCTTT
TRBD2	NA	TRBV5-1	TRBJ2-1	CASGGLAGDNEQFF	TGCGCCAGCGGGGGACTAGCGGGGGACAATGAGCAGTTCTTC
NA	few	TRBV7-3	TRBJ2-3	CASSSNLITDTQYF	TGTGCCAGCAGCTCTAATCTTATAACAGATACGCAGTATTTT
NA	few	TRBV4-3	TRBJ1-1	CASSRERGTEAFF	TGCGCCAGCAGCCGGGAAAGGGGAACTGAAGCTTTCTTT
NA	many	TRBV12-3/TRBV12-4	TRBJ2-3	CASSNREDTQYF	TGTGCCAGCAGTAACAGGGAAGATACGCAGTATTTT
TRBD2	NA	TRBV5-1	TRBJ2-1	CASSLEVREGLLYNEQFF	TGCGCCAGCAGCTTGGAAGTGAGGGAGGGCCTATTGTACAATGAGCAGTTCTTC
NA	few	TRBV29-1	TRBJ1-2	CSVEKDAGYTF	TGCAGCGTTGAGAAAGATGCTGGCTACACCTTC
NA	few	TRBV7-3	TRBJ1-1	CASSLGGRAKEKAFF	TGTGCCAGCAGCTTGGGGGGAAGAGCCAAAGAGAAGGCTTTCTTT
NA	NA	TRBV24-1	TRBJ2-3	CATSESTGPSTDTQYF	TGTGCCACCAGTGAGTCTACAGGGCCTAGCACAGATACGCAGTATTTT
NA	many	TRBV29-1	TRBJ2-3	CSAWVFQADTQYF	TGCAGTGCCTGGGTGTTCCAGGCAGATACGCAGTATTTT
TRBD1	NA	TRBV3-1	TRBJ2-7	CASSQVRAQGPYEQYF	TGTGCCAGCAGCCAAGTTCGGGCACAGGGGCCCTACGAGCAGTACTTC
NA	NA	TRBV12-3/TRBV12-4	TRBJ2-3	CASRSRAPQYF	TGTGCCAGCAGATCGCGGGCCCCGCAGTATTTT
TRBD1	few	TRBV3-1	TRBJ1-1	CASRVGTVNTEAFF	TGTGCCAGCAGAGTAGGGACAGTGAACACTGAAGCTTTCTTT
TRBD1	NA	TRBV7-8	TRBJ2-2	CASSPLQGATSNTGELFF	TGTGCCAGCAGCCCACTACAGGGGGCGACCTCAAACACCGGGGAGCTGTTTTTT
TRBD1	many	TRBV5-1	TRBJ2-5	CASSYRQGSETQYF	TGCGCCAGCAGCTATCGACAGGGCTCGGAGACCCAGTACTTC
TRBD2	NA	TRBV6-5	TRBJ2-6	CASSYSGLAGGANVLTF	TGTGCCAGCAGTTACTCAGGACTAGCTGGTGGGGCCAACGTCCTGACTTTC
TRBD1	few	TRBV19	TRBJ2-1	CASSMGQSYNEQFF	TGTGCCAGTAGTATGGGACAGAGCTACAATGAGCAGTTCTTC
TRBD2	NA	TRBV5-1	TRBJ2-1	CASSYLTLAGLNEQFF	TGCGCCAGCAGCTACCTTACATTAGCGGGCCTTAATGAGCAGTTCTTC
TRBD1	many	TRBV6-5	TRBJ2-1	CASSYRTGYNEQFF	TGTGCCAGCAGTTACAGGACAGGGTACAATGAGCAGTTCTTC
TRBD2	NA	TRBV12-3/TRBV12-4	TRBJ2-7	CASSFLRLAGVGEQYF	TGTGCCAGCAGCTTCTTGCGGCTAGCGGGAGTAGGCGAGCAGTACTTC
NA	many	TRBV12-5	TRBJ2-6	CASGLRPNVLTF	TGTGCTAGTGGTCTCCGGCCCAACGTCCTGACTTTC
NA	NA	TRBV29-1	TRBJ1-1	CSTSRALNTEAFF	TGCAGCACCAGTAGGGCTCTGAACACTGAAGCTTTCTTT
NA	once	TRBV7-9	TRBJ2-5	CASSPLVLRAQETQYF	TGTGCCAGCAGCCCGTTGGTGTTGCGGGCACAAGAGACCCAGTACTTC
TRBD2	NA	TRBV7-9	TRBJ2-7	CASSSAGTSGIYEQYF	TGTGCCAGCAGCTCCGCCGGGACTAGCGGGATCTACGAGCAGTACTTC
NA	NA	TRBV20-1	TRBJ2-1	CSAQRETHSYNEQFF	TGCAGTGCTCAGAGGGAGACCCACTCCTACAATGAGCAGTTCTTC
NA	NA	TRBV20-1	TRBJ2-2	CSARVRRTGELFF	TGCAGTGCTAGAGTTAGGCGGACCGGGGAGCTGTTTTTT
NA	NA	TRBV7-6	TRBJ1-2	CASSVSSGPFNYGYTF	TGTGCCAGCAGCGTAAGCTCAGGGCCATTTAACTATGGCTACACCTTC
NA	few	TRBV27	TRBJ1-2	CASSSGTLSPNYGYTF	TGTGCCAGCAGTTCCGGGACATTAAGTCCAAACTATGGCTACACCTTC
NA	NA	TRBV2	TRBJ1-2	CASGGTGYTF	TGTGCCAGCGGGGGCACTGGCTACACCTTC
NA	few	TRBV12-3/TRBV12-4	TRBJ2-5	CASLKEPQETQYF	TGTGCCTCTCTGAAGGAACCACAAGAGACCCAGTACTTC
NA	many	TRBV5-8	TRBJ1-2	CASSLVYGYTF	TGTGCCAGCAGCTTAGTCTATGGCTACACCTTC
NA	many	TRBV11-2	TRBJ2-7	CASSYSGTAHGEQYF	TGTGCCAGCAGCTACTCGGGCACAGCGCATGGAGAGCAGTACTTC
NA	few	TRBV7-7	TRBJ2-3	CASQEGRRHYTDTQYF	TGTGCCAGCCAAGAGGGACGCAGGCATTATACAGATACGCAGTATTTT
NA	few	TRBV12-3/TRBV12-4	TRBJ2-3	CASSLGRNLDTQYF	TGTGCCAGCAGTTTAGGCCGGAATCTGGATACGCAGTATTTT
TRBD1	many	TRBV5-1	TRBJ2-7	CASSRGQGNVYEQYF	TGCGCCAGCAGCCGGGGACAGGGAAACGTCTACGAGCAGTACTTC
NA	few	TRBV4-3	TRBJ2-5	CASSQASRMGEETQYF	TGCGCCAGCAGCCAGGCATCGAGAATGGGGGAAGAGACCCAGTACTTC
TRBD1	NA	TRBV7-3	TRBJ2-2	CASSPGQGHTGELFF	TGTGCCAGCAGCCCCGGACAGGGGCACACCGGGGAGCTGTTTTTT